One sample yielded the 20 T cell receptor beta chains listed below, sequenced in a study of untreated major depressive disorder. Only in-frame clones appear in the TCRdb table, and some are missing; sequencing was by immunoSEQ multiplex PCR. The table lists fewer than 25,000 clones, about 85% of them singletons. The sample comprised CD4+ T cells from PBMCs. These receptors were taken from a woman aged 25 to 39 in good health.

This CDR3 is CASSEGEFGANVLTF. CDR3 in DNA: TGTGCCAGCAGTGAAGGGGAATTTGGGGCCAACGTCCTGACTTTC. This chain joins TRBV2 and TRBJ2-6; D ambiguous. CDR1 and CDR2 from the germline V gene are SNHLY and FYNNEI. The length of the CDR3 is 15 residues. V lost 1 base and J lost 3, with 7 bases in between.

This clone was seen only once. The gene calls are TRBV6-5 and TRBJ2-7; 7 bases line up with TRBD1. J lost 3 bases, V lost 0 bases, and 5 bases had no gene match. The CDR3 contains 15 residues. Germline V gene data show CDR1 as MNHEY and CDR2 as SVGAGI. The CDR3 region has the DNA TGTGCCAGCAGTTACTCGACAGGGTTGGACTACGAGCAGTACTTC. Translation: CASSYSTGLDYEQYF.

The CDR3 DNA reads TGCGCCAGCAGTCTCGGGGAACGCACAGATACGCAGTATTTT. Encoded protein: CASSLGERTDTQYF. The chain recombines TRBV4-3 with TRBJ2-3; D might be TRBD2 (5 bases). Trimming removed 6 bases from V and 1 base from J, with 11 bases in between. CDR3 length: 14 amino acids. Germline V lookup: CDR1 LGHNA, CDR2 YSLEER.

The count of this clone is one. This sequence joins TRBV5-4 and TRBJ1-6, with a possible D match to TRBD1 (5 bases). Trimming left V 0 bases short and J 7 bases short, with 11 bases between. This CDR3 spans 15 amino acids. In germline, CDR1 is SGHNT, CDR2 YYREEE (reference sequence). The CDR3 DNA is TGTGCCAGCAGCTTGGCAGGACATTCGAATTCACCCCTCCACTTT. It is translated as CASSLAGHSNSPLHF.

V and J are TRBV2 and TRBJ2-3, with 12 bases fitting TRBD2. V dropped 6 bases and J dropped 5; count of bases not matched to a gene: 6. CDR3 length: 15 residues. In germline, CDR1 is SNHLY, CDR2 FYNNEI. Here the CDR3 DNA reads TGTGCCAGCAGCCGACTAGCGGGAGACAGAGATACGCAGTATTTT. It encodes CASSRLAGDRDTQYF. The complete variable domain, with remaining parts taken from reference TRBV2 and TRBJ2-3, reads EPEVTQTPSHQVTQMGQEVILRCVPISNHLYFYWYRQILGQKVEFLVSFYNNEISEKSEIFDDQFSVERPDGSNFTLKIRSTKLEDSAMYFCASSRLAGDRDTQYFGPGTRLTVL.

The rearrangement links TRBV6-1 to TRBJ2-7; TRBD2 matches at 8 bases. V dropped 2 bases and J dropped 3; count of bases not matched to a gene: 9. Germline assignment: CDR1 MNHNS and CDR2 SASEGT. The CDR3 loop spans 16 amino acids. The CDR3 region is CASSELPGGNGYEQYF. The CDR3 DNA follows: TGTGCCAGCAGTGAACTCCCGGGAGGGAATGGCTACGAGCAGTACTTC.

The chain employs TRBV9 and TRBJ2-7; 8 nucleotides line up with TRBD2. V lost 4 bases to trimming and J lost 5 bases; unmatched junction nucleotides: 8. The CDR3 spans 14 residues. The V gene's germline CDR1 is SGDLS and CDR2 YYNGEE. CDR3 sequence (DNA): TGTGCCAGCAGCCGTTCCGGGACTAGGGACGAGCAGTACTTC. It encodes CASSRSGTRDEQYF.

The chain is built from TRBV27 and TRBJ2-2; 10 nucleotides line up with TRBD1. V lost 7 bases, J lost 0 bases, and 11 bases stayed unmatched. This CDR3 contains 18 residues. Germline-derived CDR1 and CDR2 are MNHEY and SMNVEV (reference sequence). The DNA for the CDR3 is TGTGCCAGCACCACGACAGGGGGCGCATGGGCGAACACCGGGGAGCTGTTTTTT. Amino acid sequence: CASTTTGGAWANTGELFF.

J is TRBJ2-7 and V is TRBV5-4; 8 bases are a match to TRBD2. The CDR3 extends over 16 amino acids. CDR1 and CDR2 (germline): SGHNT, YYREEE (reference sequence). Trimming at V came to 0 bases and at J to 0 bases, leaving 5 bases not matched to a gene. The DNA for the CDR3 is TGTGCCAGCAGCTTGGTTTTTAGCGGGACCTCCTACGAGCAGTACTTC. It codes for CASSLVFSGTSYEQYF.

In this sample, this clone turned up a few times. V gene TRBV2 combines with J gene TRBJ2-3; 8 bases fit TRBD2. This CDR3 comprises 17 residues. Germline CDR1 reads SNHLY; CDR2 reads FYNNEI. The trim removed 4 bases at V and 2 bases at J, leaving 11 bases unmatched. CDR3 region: CASSVGFLAGFTDTQYF. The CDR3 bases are TGTGCCAGCAGTGTAGGCTTTCTAGCGGGCTTCACAGATACGCAGTATTTT.

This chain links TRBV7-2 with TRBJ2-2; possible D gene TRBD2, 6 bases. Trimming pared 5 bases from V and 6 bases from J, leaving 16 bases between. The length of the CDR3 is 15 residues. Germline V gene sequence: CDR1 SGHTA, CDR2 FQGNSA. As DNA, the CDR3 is TGTGCCAGCAGCCGTTCGTCGCGGGAACCCGGGGAGCTGTTTTTT. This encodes CASSRSSREPGELFF. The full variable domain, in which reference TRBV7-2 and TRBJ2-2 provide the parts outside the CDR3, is GAGVSQSPSNKVTEKGKDVELRCDPISGHTALYWYRQSLGQGLEFLIYFQGNSAPDKSGLPSDRFSAERTGGSVSTLTIQRTQQEDSAVYLCASSRSSREPGELFFGEGSRLTVL.

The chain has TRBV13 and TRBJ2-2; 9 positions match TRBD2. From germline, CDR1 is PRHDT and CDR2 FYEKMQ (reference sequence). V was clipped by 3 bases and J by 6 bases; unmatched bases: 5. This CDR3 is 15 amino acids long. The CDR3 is CASSFGGRGPGELFF. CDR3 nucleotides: TGTGCCAGCAGCTTCGGCGGGAGGGGTCCCGGGGAGCTGTTTTTT.

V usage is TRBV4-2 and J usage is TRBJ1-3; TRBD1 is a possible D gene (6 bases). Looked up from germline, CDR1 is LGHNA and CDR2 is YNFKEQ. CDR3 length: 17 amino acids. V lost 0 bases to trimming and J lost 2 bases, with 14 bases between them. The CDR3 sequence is CASSQDPRGRTGNTIYF. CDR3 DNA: TGTGCCAGCAGCCAAGATCCCCGGGGGCGGACTGGAAACACCATATATTTT.

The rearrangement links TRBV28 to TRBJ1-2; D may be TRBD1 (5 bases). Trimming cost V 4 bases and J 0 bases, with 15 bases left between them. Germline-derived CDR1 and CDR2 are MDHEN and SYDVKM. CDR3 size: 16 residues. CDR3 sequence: CASSSPPPGANYGYTF. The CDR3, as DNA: TGTGCCAGCAGTTCCCCCCCGCCGGGGGCTAACTATGGCTACACCTTC.

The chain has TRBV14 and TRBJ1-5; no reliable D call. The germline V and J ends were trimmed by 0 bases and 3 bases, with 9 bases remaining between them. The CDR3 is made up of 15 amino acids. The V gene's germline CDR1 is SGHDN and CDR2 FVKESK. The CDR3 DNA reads TGTGCCAGCAGCCAAGAAAGACACATCAATCAGCCCCAGCATTTT. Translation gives CASSQERHINQPQHF.

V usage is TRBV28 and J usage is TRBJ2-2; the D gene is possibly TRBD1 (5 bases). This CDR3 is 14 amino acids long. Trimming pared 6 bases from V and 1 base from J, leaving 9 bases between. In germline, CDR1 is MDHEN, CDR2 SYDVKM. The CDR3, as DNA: TGTGCCAGCAGCGATACAGGGAACACCGGGGAGCTGTTTTTT. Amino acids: CASSDTGNTGELFF.

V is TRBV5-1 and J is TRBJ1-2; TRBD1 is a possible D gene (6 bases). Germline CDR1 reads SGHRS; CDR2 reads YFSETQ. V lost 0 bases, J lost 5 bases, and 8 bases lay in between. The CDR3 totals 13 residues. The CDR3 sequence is CASSLAGEYGYTF. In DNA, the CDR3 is TGCGCCAGCAGCTTGGCAGGGGAGTATGGCTACACCTTC. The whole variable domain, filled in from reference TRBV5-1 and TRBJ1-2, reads KAGVTQTPRYLIKTRGQQVTLSCSPISGHRSVSWYQQTPGQGLQFLFEYFSETQRNKGNFPGRFSGRQFSNSRSEMNVSTLELGDSALYLCASSLAGEYGYTFGSGTRLTVV.

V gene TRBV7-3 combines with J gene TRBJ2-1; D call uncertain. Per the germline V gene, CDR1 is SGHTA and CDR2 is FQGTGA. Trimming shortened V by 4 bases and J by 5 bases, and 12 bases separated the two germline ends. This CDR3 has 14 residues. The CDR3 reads CASSSSVIDNEQFF. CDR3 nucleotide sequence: TGTGCCAGCAGCTCTTCCGTCATCGACAATGAGCAGTTCTTC.

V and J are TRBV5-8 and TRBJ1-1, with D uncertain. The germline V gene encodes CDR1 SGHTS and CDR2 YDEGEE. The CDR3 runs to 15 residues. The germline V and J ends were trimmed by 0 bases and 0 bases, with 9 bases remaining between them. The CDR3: CASSLGRRMNTEAFF. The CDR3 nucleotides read TGTGCCAGCAGCTTGGGCAGGCGAATGAACACTGAAGCTTTCTTT.

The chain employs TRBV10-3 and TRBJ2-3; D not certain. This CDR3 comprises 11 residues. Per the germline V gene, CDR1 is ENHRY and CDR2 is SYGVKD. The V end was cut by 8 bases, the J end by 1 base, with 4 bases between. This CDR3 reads CAILGTDTQYF. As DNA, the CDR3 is TGTGCCATCTTGGGCACAGATACGCAGTATTTT.